This T cell receptor (beta chain) is from a study of graft-versus-host responses after intestinal transplantation. For the study at large: Each transplant was multivisceral, liver-intestinal, or isolated intestinal. All of the recipients had induction that used anti-thymocyte globulin, then tacrolimus and steroids for around three years. Whole-study findings and limits: With peak circulating GvH clone levels came an association with early post-transplant HvG declines.

CDR3 length: 14 residues. V shed 4 bases, J shed 4 bases, and the junction held 5 bases outside the gene matches. CDR1 is SGHTA, CDR2 FQGTGA, per germline. Intraepithelial and lamina propria lymphocytes were released after the graft tissue was processed. Notes on this clone: The antigen remains unidentified.

The repertoire was sequenced with immunoSEQ multiplex PCR; TCRdb's copy has only in-frame clones and lacks some. The table has 60,000 to 70,000 clones, about 89% seen once. The clonotype comes from a human patient who received an intestinal transplant, so some T cells may come from the graft donor. Sequencing used ileum tissue, obtained approximately 56 weeks after transplant. V usage is TRBV7-3 and J usage is TRBJ2-5; TRBD1 agrees at 8 bases. The CDR3 loop reads CASSSTGAGETQYF. In DNA form, the CDR3 reads TGTGCCAGCAGCTCGACAGGGGCTGGAGAGACCCAGTACTTC.